These T cell receptor beta chains were read from a single sample in a study of blood T cell repertoires in COVID-19. Method: immunoSEQ multiplex PCR; TCRdb's copy keeps in-frame clones and lacks some. The sample includes approximately 180,000 clones, roughly 82% seen only once; the top ten take roughly 9.1%. The sequenced sample consisted of peripheral blood. Receptors were obtained from an older woman with acute or convalescent COVID-19. The CDR3 runs from the conserved cysteine through the conserved F or W. Each record gives: D gene, clone size, V gene, J gene, CDR3 protein, CDR3 DNA. D genes are given only for firm matches. The size of a clone is reported for some rows only, either as once, few or many, or as a class for expanded clones.

TRBD2	once	TRBV4-1	TRBJ2-7	CASSQEPSGSYEQYF	TGCGCCAGCAGCCAGGAGCCTAGCGGGAGTTACGAGCAGTACTTC
-	-	TRBV10-3	TRBJ1-3	CAISGRGGSSGNTIYF	TGTGCCATCAGTGGCAGGGGTGGAAGCTCTGGAAACACCATATATTTT
-	once	TRBV14	TRBJ1-2	CASSQYAGPVGYTF	TGTGCCAGCAGCCAATACGCAGGGCCCGTAGGCTACACCTTC
TRBD1	once	TRBV7-9	TRBJ1-2	CASSSLTGESGYTF	TGTGCCAGCAGCTCCCTGACAGGGGAGAGTGGCTACACCTTC
TRBD1	few	TRBV4-3	TRBJ1-1	CASSQVFRGPTEAFF	TGCGCCAGCAGCCAAGTTTTCAGGGGGCCGACTGAAGCTTTCTTT
-	-	TRBV4-1	TRBJ1-6	CASSQEQGARLGSYNSPLHF	TGCGCCAGCAGCCAAGAACAGGGAGCCCGCCTGGGCTCCTATAATTCACCCCTCCACTTT
TRBD1	-	TRBV15	TRBJ2-5	CATAGGQGIKETQYF	TGTGCCACGGCAGGCGGACAGGGAATAAAAGAGACCCAGTACTTC
TRBD2	-	TRBV5-1	TRBJ2-2	CASSSGLAGRVGELFF	TGCGCCAGCAGCTCAGGACTAGCGGGAAGGGTCGGGGAGCTGTTTTTT
TRBD2	-	TRBV4-3	TRBJ2-3	CASSQAVAGGPGDTQYF	TGCGCCAGCAGCCAAGCCGTAGCGGGAGGTCCCGGGGATACGCAGTATTTT
TRBD2	-	TRBV2	TRBJ2-7	CASRLAGTFYEQYF	TGTGCCAGCAGGTTAGCGGGAACCTTCTACGAGCAGTACTTC
TRBD2	-	TRBV7-2	TRBJ2-5	CASSGRAGREETQYF	TGTGCCAGCAGTGGTAGAGCGGGAAGGGAAGAGACCCAGTACTTC
-	-	TRBV19	TRBJ1-1	CASTRGVRMGTEAFF	TGTGCCAGTACTAGGGGCGTACGAATGGGAACTGAAGCTTTCTTT
TRBD1	-	TRBV5-1	TRBJ2-5	CASRRDRRETQYF	TGCGCCAGCCGGCGGGACAGGAGAGAGACCCAGTACTTC
TRBD1	-	TRBV5-1	TRBJ2-7	CASSPIQGASYEQYF	TGCGCCAGCAGCCCCATACAGGGGGCCTCCTACGAGCAGTACTTC
TRBD1	-	TRBV2	TRBJ1-4	CASKGTGNEKLFF	TGTGCCAGCAAGGGGACAGGGAATGAAAAACTGTTTTTT
-	-	TRBV6-5	TRBJ2-7	CASSRIVPGDYEQYF	TGTGCCAGCAGTCGAATCGTCCCGGGGGACTACGAGCAGTACTTC
-	-	TRBV11-2	TRBJ2-7	CASSDWRGRPYEQYF	TGTGCCAGCAGCGATTGGAGAGGGAGACCGTACGAGCAGTACTTC
TRBD2	-	TRBV6-7	TRBJ2-5	CASSYSANPLGLAGYGPCGTQYF	TGTGCCAGCAGTTACTCCGCGAACCCGTTGGGGTTAGCGGGATACGGGCCGTGCGGGACCCAGTACTTC
TRBD1	-	TRBV28	TRBJ1-2	CASSIGQGYGYTF	TGTGCCAGCAGTATAGGACAGGGGTATGGCTACACCTTC
TRBD1	once	TRBV27	TRBJ2-7	CASSFTGTGKEGNEQYF	TGTGCCAGCAGTTTCACCGGGACAGGGAAGGAGGGGAACGAGCAGTACTTC
-	-	TRBV6-2/TRBV6-3	TRBJ2-5	CASTPHGTSRYQETQYF	TGTGCCAGCACCCCCCACGGGACTTCTAGATATCAAGAGACCCAGTACTTC
-	-	TRBV3-1/TRBV3-2	TRBJ2-1	CASSRTGLPEQFF	TGTGCCAGCAGCCGTACAGGGCTCCCTGAGCAGTTCTTC
TRBD1	-	TRBV27	TRBJ1-2	CASSLSGRQGEGYTF	TGTGCCAGCAGTTTATCAGGGCGACAGGGGGAAGGCTACACCTTC
TRBD1	once	TRBV19	TRBJ1-1	CASVRTGGGNTEAFF	TGTGCCAGCGTCCGGACAGGGGGCGGGAACACTGAAGCTTTCTTT
-	-	TRBV4-1	TRBJ1-3	CASSQDRVGAGNTIYF	TGCGCCAGCAGCCAAGATCGGGTAGGGGCTGGAAACACCATATATTTT
-	-	TRBV9	TRBJ2-2	CASSDSRGGNTGELFF	TGTGCCAGCAGCGATAGTCGAGGGGGTAACACCGGGGAGCTGTTTTTT
-	-	TRBV28	TRBJ1-1	CASSLFRGAGNPEAFF	TGTGCCAGCAGTTTATTTCGGGGGGCGGGCAACCCTGAAGCTTTCTTT
TRBD1	few	TRBV2	TRBJ1-2	CASSEEGARGYTF	TGTGCCAGCAGTGAGGAGGGGGCGCGAGGCTACACCTTC
-	few	TRBV28	TRBJ2-5	CASSREETQYF	TGTGCCAGCAGCCGAGAGGAGACCCAGTACTTC
-	-	TRBV7-2	TRBJ2-5	CASSASSKRTQYF	TGTGCCAGCAGCGCAAGCTCGAAGCGGACCCAGTACTTC
-	-	TRBV2	TRBJ1-2	CASRIGGYGYTF	TGTGCCAGCAGGATAGGAGGATATGGCTACACCTTC
-	-	TRBV5-4	TRBJ1-1	CASSSERTVTEAFF	TGTGCCAGCAGCAGCGAACGGACAGTCACTGAAGCTTTCTTT
-	-	TRBV19	TRBJ1-1	CASSIDRGTEAFF	TGTGCCAGTAGTATAGACCGGGGAACTGAAGCTTTCTTT
-	few	TRBV28	TRBJ2-3	CASSLTYRTDTQYF	TGTGCCAGCAGTTTGACTTACCGCACAGATACGCAGTATTTT
TRBD1	-	TRBV6-1	TRBJ1-4	CASSEGTGITNEKLFF	TGTGCCAGCAGTGAGGGGACAGGGATCACTAATGAAAAACTGTTTTTT
-	-	TRBV11-3	TRBJ2-1	CASSLNQGSSYNEQFF	TGTGCCAGCAGCTTAAATCAGGGAAGCTCCTACAATGAGCAGTTCTTC
TRBD1	few	TRBV3-1/TRBV3-2	TRBJ2-1	CASSLWTGYNEQFF	TGTGCCAGCAGCCTGTGGACAGGCTACAATGAGCAGTTCTTC
-	-	TRBV28	TRBJ1-3	CASSLYPAGGNTIYF	TGTGCCAGCAGTTTGTATCCGGCGGGAGGAAACACCATATATTTT
-	-	TRBV10-3	TRBJ1-1	CAISAADMNTEAFF	TGTGCCATCAGTGCCGCGGACATGAACACTGAAGCTTTCTTT
TRBD2	-	TRBV5-6	TRBJ2-7	CASSPLAGGSVEQYF	TGTGCCAGCAGCCCATTAGCGGGAGGATCTGTCGAGCAGTACTTC
TRBD1	-	TRBV9	TRBJ1-5	CASSVGTGLNQPQHF	TGTGCCAGCAGCGTAGGGACAGGTCTTAATCAGCCCCAGCATTTT
TRBD2	once	TRBV3-1/TRBV3-2	TRBJ2-1	CASSRLAEQFF	TGTGCCAGCAGCAGACTAGCGGAGCAGTTCTTC
-	-	TRBV4-2	TRBJ1-3	CASSQGRSAGNTIYF	TGTGCCAGCAGCCAAGGGAGATCAGCTGGAAACACCATATATTTT
TRBD2	-	TRBV7-8	TRBJ2-7	CASSLPGLAGAHFEQYF	TGTGCCAGCAGCTTACCCGGGCTAGCGGGGGCCCACTTCGAGCAGTACTTC
TRBD1	once	TRBV5-4	TRBJ2-7	CASSLGTGGGNLNYEQYF	TGTGCCAGCAGCTTGGGGACAGGGGGCGGGAATCTTAACTACGAGCAGTACTTC
-	-	TRBV30	TRBJ1-1	CAWSGRTFMNTEAFF	TGTGCCTGGAGTGGACGGACATTCATGAACACTGAAGCTTTCTTT
TRBD1	-	TRBV27	TRBJ1-2	CASTTGTGCSYGYTF	TGTGCCAGCACCACCGGGACAGGGTGTAGCTATGGCTACACCTTC
TRBD2	few	TRBV6-2/TRBV6-3	TRBJ2-1	CASSYERGGTYNEQFF	TGTGCCAGCAGTTATGAGCGGGGGGGAACCTACAATGAGCAGTTCTTC